This is a list of T cell receptor beta chains from one sample in a study of cytomegalovirus exposure and HLA in healthy donors. Method: immunoSEQ multiplex PCR; TCRdb's copy keeps in-frame clones and lacks some. Among 95,000 to 100,000 clones listed, under 85% were seen once. Sample: PBMCs. The origin of the receptors is a man aged 35 to 55 in good health and CMV-seronegative. The CDR3 runs from the conserved cysteine through the conserved F or W. The D gene is left open where the match is weak. Clone size is shown for a subset of rows, as once, few, many or a class of expanded clone.

v_gene,abundance,d_gene,j_gene,CDR3aa,CDR3nt
TRBV28,few,.,TRBJ2-1,CASSVGTHNYNEQFF,TGTGCCAGCAGTGTTGGGACTCACAACTACAATGAGCAGTTCTTC
TRBV5-4,once,.,TRBJ2-5,CASSLDPGETQYF,TGTGCCAGCAGCTTGGACCCCGGGGAGACCCAGTACTTC
TRBV6-1,few,.,TRBJ2-3,CASSGGESHTDTQYF,TGTGCCAGCAGTGGGGGGGAGTCCCACACAGATACGCAGTATTTT
TRBV28,once,.,TRBJ1-2,CASSYDRANYGYTF,TGTGCCAGCAGTTATGACAGAGCTAACTATGGCTACACCTTC
TRBV5-5,.,.,TRBJ2-7,CASSTTGYEQYF,TGTGCCAGCAGCACGACAGGCTACGAGCAGTACTTC
TRBV9,few,.,TRBJ1-2,CASSVGVARYTF,TGTGCCAGCAGCGTAGGAGTAGCTCGCTACACCTTC
TRBV4-2,.,TRBD1,TRBJ2-7,CASSPSRTGGRNEQYF,TGTGCCAGCAGCCCAAGTCGGACAGGGGGCCGCAACGAGCAGTACTTC
TRBV19,few,.,TRBJ2-7,CASSMVPGSYEQYF,TGTGCCAGTAGTATGGTTCCGGGGTCCTACGAGCAGTACTTC
TRBV19,few,.,TRBJ1-4,CASSKQANEKLFF,TGTGCCAGTAGTAAGCAGGCTAATGAAAAACTGTTTTTT
TRBV28,.,.,TRBJ2-7,CASILGGASSYEQYF,TGTGCCAGCATCTTAGGGGGGGCCAGCTCCTACGAGCAGTACTTC
TRBV5-6,.,.,TRBJ1-2,CASSLMRYGYTF,TGTGCCAGCAGCTTAATGAGATATGGCTACACCTTC
TRBV5-1,.,TRBD2,TRBJ2-1,CASSPGGGNEQFF,TGCGCCAGCAGCCCGGGGGGTGGCAATGAGCAGTTCTTC
TRBV6-5,.,.,TRBJ2-1,CASSPFRLGFEQFF,TGTGCCAGCAGCCCCTTCAGACTAGGATTTGAGCAGTTCTTC
TRBV11-2,.,.,TRBJ2-5,CASSVTGDGETQYF,TGTGCCAGCAGCGTAACAGGCGATGGAGAGACCCAGTACTTC
TRBV19,.,TRBD1,TRBJ2-1,CASSMATGGISPWVF,TGTGCCAGTAGTATGGCAACAGGGGGAATCTCACCTTGGGTCTTC
TRBV18,.,.,TRBJ2-3,CASSSQGLGSDTQYF,TGTGCCAGCTCATCACAGGGACTTGGCTCAGATACGCAGTATTTT
TRBV16,.,.,TRBJ2-7,CASSHIPTQASSYEQYF,TGTGCCAGCAGCCACATTCCCACCCAGGCGAGCTCCTACGAGCAGTACTTC
TRBV4-1,.,TRBD2,TRBJ2-1,CASSQGGRGPYNEQFF,TGCGCCAGCAGCCAAGGCGGGAGGGGTCCCTACAATGAGCAGTTCTTC
TRBV19,few,.,TRBJ1-5,CASSGYGVGSNQPQHF,TGTGCCAGTAGCGGCTACGGGGTCGGTAGCAATCAGCCCCAGCATTTT
TRBV20-1,few,.,TRBJ2-1,CSATIAIEQFF,TGCAGTGCTACTATAGCGATCGAGCAGTTCTTC
TRBV10-3,.,.,TRBJ1-1,CATRIEPNTEAFF,TGTGCCACCCGAATCGAGCCGAACACTGAAGCTTTCTTT
TRBV11-2,.,.,TRBJ1-1,CASSLESGTEAFF,TGTGCCAGCAGCTTAGAATCAGGCACTGAAGCTTTCTTT
TRBV7-2,.,TRBD1,TRBJ2-7,CASSLTTGGNYEQYF,TGTGCCAGCAGCTTAACGACAGGGGGCAACTACGAGCAGTACTTC
TRBV6-5,.,TRBD1,TRBJ1-2,CASSYKQGARGYTF,TGTGCCAGCAGTTACAAACAGGGGGCTCGTGGCTACACCTTC
TRBV18,few,.,TRBJ2-3,CASSPETGDTQYF,TGTGCCAGCTCACCAGAGACTGGTGATACGCAGTATTTT
TRBV12-5,few,.,TRBJ1-1,CASGLLLADTEAFF,TGTGCTAGTGGTTTGTTGCTGGCCGACACTGAAGCTTTCTTT
TRBV18,.,.,TRBJ2-3,CASSPPDFTDTQYF,TGTGCCAGCTCACCTCCCGACTTCACAGATACGCAGTATTTT
TRBV27,.,.,TRBJ1-5,CASRALAYSNQPQHF,TGTGCCAGCAGAGCACTAGCGTACAGCAATCAGCCCCAGCATTTT
TRBV4-1,.,.,TRBJ2-7,CASSQDSRGASGQYF,TGCGCCAGCAGCCAAGACTCCAGGGGGGCGTCGGGGCAGTACTTC
TRBV7-8,.,TRBD1,TRBJ1-2,CASSLTGNGYTF,TGTGCCAGCAGCCTGACAGGGAATGGCTACACCTTC
TRBV5-4,.,.,TRBJ2-2,CASSPLTGELFF,TGTGCCAGCAGCCCCCTAACCGGGGAGCTGTTTTTT
TRBV5-6,.,TRBD1,TRBJ1-5,CASSSGQVNQPQHF,TGTGCCAGCAGCTCAGGACAGGTTAATCAGCCCCAGCATTTT
TRBV28,.,.,TRBJ1-3,CASSLLRVGNTIYF,TGTGCCAGCAGTTTGCTGAGGGTCGGAAACACCATATATTTT
TRBV14,.,.,TRBJ2-2,CASSFRVTGELFF,TGTGCCAGCAGCTTCAGGGTCACCGGGGAGCTGTTTTTT
TRBV15,.,.,TRBJ2-3,CATSRDHRVTDTQYF,TGTGCCACCAGCAGAGATCACAGGGTTACAGATACGCAGTATTTT
TRBV11-2,.,TRBD1,TRBJ1-1,CASSTPTGAFEAFF,TGTGCCAGCAGCACACCGACAGGGGCCTTTGAAGCTTTCTTT
TRBV18,few,TRBD1,TRBJ2-7,CASSRFGTGDEQYF,TGTGCCAGCTCACGTTTTGGGACAGGGGACGAGCAGTACTTC
TRBV30,once,.,TRBJ2-2,CAWSVGAGTGELFF,TGTGCCTGGAGTGTGGGGGCCGGCACCGGGGAGCTGTTTTTT
TRBV4-3,.,TRBD2,TRBJ2-7,CASSPRIAGGEQYF,TGCGCCAGCAGCCCGCGGATAGCGGGGGGCGAGCAGTACTTC